This T cell receptor beta chain was identified in a study of vaccination and CD4 T cells after COVID-19. As for the study in general: A CEFX pool, an HIV-1 Nef pool, or else no peptide went into the control cultures.

CD4+ T cells that had been cultured provided DNA sequenced with the Oncomine TCR Beta short-read assay. From the PCR reads, TCRdb called clonotypes with MiXCR, one entry per CDR3 protein. The sample yields roughly 13,000 distinct CDR3 sequences, under 55% seen once. As to this clonotype: Its specificity is unknown.

Treatment denoted: 10-day PBMC culture with coronavirus spike peptide pools or control peptides (ViraFEST assay). Sequencing used CD4+ T cells from blood, cultured in vitro. The receptor's source is a human donor who had recovered from COVID-19.

CDR3: CSARDGRGAQDTQYF. The CDR3 DNA sequence: TGCAGTGCTAGAGATGGGAGAGGGGCCCAAGATACGCAGTATTTT. The gene calls are TRBV20-1 and TRBJ2-3; either TRBD1 or TRBD2 may fit D (5 bases each). The CDR3 has 15 residues. Per the germline V gene, CDR1 is DFQATT and CDR2 is SNEGSKA (reference sequence). Trimming removed 0 bases at V and 5 bases at J, with 15 bases between.